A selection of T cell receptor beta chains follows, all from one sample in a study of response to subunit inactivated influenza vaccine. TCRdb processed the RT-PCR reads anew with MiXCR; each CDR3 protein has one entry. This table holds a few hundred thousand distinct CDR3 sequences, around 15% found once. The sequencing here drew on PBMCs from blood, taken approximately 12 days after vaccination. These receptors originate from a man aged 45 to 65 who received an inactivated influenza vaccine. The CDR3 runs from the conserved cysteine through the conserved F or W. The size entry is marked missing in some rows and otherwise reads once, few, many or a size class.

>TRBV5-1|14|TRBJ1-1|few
CASSLAYQTEEVFF
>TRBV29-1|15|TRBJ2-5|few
CSVAGLAGRQETQYF
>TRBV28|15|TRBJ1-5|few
CASSLTIDGNQPQHF
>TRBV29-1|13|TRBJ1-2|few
CSVGWGSTYGYTF
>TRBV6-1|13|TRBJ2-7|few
CASSARAGGLPYF
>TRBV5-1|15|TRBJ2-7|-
CASSLGGTSTYEQYF
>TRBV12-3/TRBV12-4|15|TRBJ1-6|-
CASSPVEGYNSPLHF
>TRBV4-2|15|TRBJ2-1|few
CASSRSTGQDNEQFF
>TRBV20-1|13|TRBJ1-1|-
CSAARGVDTEAFF
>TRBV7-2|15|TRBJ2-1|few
CASSGSGSSYNEQFF
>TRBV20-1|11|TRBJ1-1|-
CSASLGPEAFF
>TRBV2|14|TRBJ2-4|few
CASSDWSTKNIQYF
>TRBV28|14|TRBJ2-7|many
CASSRTGGRYEQYF
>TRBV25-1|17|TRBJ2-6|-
CASSDRLGVPGANVLTF
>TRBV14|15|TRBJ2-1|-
CASSQLGAKYNEQFF
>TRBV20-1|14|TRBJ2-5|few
CSATSGVYQETQYF
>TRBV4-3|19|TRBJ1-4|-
CASSQDLRTRRGEYEKLFF
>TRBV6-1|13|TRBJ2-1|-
CASRRDRENEQFF
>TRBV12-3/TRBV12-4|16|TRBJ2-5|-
CASSSLQTGNQETQYF
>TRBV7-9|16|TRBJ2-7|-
CASSGRIRGLGYEQYF
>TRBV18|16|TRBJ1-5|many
CASSRQATDGNQPQHF
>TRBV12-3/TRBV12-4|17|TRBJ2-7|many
CASSLGGTEQASYEQYF
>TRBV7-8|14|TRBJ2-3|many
CASNVDLSTDTQYF
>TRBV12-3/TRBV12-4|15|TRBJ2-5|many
CASSLFGGLQETQYF
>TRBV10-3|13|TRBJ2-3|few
CAISESPLDTQYF
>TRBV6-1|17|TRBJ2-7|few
CASSQGQGRYYSYEQYF
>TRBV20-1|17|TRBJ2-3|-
CSAPAGGSLTFTDTQYF
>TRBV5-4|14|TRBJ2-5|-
CASSPETGRKTQYF
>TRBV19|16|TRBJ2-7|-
CASSMGQGSRPYEQYF
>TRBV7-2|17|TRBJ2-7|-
CASSSSPFRGRPYEQYF
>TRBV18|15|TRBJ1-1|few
CASSPGLTGNTEAFF
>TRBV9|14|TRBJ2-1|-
CASSVVERVGEQFF
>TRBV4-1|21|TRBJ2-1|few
CASSQRQTGLAGGLSYNEQFF
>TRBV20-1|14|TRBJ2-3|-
CSACGRAGTDTQYF
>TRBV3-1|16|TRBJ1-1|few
CASSSGGGGFGSEAFF
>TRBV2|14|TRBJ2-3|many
CASRPGLAGNTQYF
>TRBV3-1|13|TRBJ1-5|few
CASAVGGTQPQHF
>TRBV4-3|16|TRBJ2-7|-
CASSQGATPSSYEQYF
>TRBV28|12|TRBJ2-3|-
CASSSQRNTQYF
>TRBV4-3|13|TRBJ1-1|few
CASSQDGNTEAFF
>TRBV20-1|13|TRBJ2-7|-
CSARDVVYYEQYF
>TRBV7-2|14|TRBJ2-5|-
CASSPGGDGETQYF